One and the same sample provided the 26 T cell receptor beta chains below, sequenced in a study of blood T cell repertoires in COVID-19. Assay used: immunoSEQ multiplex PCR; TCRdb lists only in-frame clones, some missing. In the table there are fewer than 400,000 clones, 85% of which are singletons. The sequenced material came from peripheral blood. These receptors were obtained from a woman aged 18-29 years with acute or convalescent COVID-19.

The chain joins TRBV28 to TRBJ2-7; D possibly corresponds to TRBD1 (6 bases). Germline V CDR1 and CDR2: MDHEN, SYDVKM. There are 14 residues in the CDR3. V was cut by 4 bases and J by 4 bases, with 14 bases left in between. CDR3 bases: TGTGCCAGCAGTTCCCACAGGGTCGGGTACGAGCAGTACTTC. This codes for CASSSHRVGYEQYF.

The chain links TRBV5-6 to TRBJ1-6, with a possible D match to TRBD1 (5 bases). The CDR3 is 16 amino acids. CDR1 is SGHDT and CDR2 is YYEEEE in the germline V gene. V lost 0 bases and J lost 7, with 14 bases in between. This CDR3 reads CASSLAQGLRNSPLHF. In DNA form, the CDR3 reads TGTGCCAGCAGCTTGGCTCAGGGTCTAAGGAATTCACCCCTCCACTTT.

The CDR3: CASSPRDTQYF. The CDR3 nucleotides are TGTGCCAGCAGCCCCAGGGATACGCAGTATTTT. The rearrangement joins TRBV11-2 to TRBJ2-3; no firm D call. Trimming took 5 bases from V and 6 from J, leaving 6 bases between them. The germline CDR1 and CDR2 sequences are SGHAT and FQNNGV. The CDR3 has 11 residues. The complete variable domain, with remaining parts taken from reference TRBV11-2 and TRBJ2-3, reads EAGVAQSPRYKIIEKRQSVAFWCNPISGHATLYWYQQILGQGPKLLIQFQNNGVVDDSQLPKDRFSAERLKGVDSTLKIQPAKLEDSAVYLCASSPRDTQYFGPGTRLTVL.

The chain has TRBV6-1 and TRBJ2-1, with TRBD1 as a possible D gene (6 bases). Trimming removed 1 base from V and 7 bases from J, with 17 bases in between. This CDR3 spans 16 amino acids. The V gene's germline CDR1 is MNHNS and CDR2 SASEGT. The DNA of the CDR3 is TGTGCCAGCAGTGAAGGTACAGGGCCGCCGGGTAATGAGCAGTTCTTC. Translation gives CASSEGTGPPGNEQFF.

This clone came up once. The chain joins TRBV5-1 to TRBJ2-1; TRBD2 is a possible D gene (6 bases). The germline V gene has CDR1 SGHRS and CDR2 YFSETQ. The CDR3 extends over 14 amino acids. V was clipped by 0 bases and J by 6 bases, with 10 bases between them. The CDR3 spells CASSLGGEVNEQFF. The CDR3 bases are TGCGCCAGCAGCTTGGGCGGGGAAGTCAATGAGCAGTTCTTC. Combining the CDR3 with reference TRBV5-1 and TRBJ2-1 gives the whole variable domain KAGVTQTPRYLIKTRGQQVTLSCSPISGHRSVSWYQQTPGQGLQFLFEYFSETQRNKGNFPGRFSGRQFSNSRSEMNVSTLELGDSALYLCASSLGGEVNEQFFGPGTRLTVL.

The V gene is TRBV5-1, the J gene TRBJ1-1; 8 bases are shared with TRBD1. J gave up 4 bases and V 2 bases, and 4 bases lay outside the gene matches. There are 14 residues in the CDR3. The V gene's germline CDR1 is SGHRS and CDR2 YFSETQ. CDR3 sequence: CASSLSTGGTEAFF. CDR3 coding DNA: TGCGCCAGCAGCTTATCAACAGGGGGCACTGAAGCTTTCTTT.

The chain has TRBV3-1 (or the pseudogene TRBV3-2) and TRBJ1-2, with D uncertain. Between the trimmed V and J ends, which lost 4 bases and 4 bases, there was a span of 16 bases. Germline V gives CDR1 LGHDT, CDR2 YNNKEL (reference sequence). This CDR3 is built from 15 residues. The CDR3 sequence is CASSPDPGILYGYTF. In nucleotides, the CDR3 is TGTGCCAGCAGCCCGGATCCCGGGATACTCTATGGCTACACCTTC.

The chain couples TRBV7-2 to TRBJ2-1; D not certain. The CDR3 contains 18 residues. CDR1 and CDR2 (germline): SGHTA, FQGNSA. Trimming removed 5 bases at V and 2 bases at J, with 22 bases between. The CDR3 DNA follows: TGTGCCAGCAGCCCCGTTAGCTCCGTCCGTAGAGCCTACAATGAGCAGTTCTTC. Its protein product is CASSPVSSVRRAYNEQFF.

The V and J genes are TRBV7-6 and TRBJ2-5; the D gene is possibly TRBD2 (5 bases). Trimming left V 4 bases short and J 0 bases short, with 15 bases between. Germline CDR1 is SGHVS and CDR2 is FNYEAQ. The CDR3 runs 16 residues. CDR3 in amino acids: CASSSEATTNQETQYF. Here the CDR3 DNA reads TGTGCCAGCAGCTCGGAGGCTACAACGAACCAAGAGACCCAGTACTTC.

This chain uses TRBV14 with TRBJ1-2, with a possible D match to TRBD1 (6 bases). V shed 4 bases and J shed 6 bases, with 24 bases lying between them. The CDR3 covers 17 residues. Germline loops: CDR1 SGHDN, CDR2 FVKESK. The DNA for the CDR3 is TGTGCCAGCAGCCCGACCAGGTCTTCCGGGACACTTAATGGCTACACCTTC. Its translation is CASSPTRSSGTLNGYTF. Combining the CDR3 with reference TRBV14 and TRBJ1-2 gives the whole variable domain EAGVTQFPSHSVIEKGQTVTLRCDPISGHDNLYWYRRVMGKEIKFLLHFVKESKQDESGMPNNRFLAERTGGTYSTLKVQPAELEDSGVYFCASSPTRSSGTLNGYTFGSGTRLTVV.

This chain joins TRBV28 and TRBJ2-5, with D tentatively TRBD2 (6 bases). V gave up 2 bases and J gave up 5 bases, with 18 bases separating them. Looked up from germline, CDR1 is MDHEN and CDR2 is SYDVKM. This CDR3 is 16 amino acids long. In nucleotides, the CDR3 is TGTGCCAGCAGTTTAATTGGGGCGGGGACGGAGGAGACCCAGTACTTC. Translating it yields CASSLIGAGTEETQYF.

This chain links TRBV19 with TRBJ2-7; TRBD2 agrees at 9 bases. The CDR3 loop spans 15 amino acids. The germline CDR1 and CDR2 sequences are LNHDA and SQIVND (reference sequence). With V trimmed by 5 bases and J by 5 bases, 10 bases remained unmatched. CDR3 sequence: CASSFDSGSRDEQYF. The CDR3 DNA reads TGTGCCAGTAGTTTTGATAGCGGGAGTCGGGACGAGCAGTACTTC.

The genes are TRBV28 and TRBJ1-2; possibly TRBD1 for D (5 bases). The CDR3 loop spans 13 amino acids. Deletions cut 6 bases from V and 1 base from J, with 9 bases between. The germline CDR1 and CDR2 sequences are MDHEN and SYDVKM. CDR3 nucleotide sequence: TGTGCCAGCAGCAACAGGATTAACTATGGCTACACCTTC. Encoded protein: CASSNRINYGYTF.

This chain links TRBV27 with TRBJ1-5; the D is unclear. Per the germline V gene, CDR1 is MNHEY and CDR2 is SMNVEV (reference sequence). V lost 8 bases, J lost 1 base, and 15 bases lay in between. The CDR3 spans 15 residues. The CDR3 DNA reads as TGTGCCAGCCGCGAGGCATCTTTAAGCAATCAGCCCCAGCATTTT. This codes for CASREASLSNQPQHF.

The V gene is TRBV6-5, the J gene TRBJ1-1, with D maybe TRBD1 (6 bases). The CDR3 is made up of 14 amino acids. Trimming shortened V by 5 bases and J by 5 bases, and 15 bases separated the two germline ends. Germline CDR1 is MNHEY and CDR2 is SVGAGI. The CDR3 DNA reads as TGTGCCAGCAGTCCCTTCCAGGGGCGTACTGAAGCTTTCTTT. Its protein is CASSPFQGRTEAFF.

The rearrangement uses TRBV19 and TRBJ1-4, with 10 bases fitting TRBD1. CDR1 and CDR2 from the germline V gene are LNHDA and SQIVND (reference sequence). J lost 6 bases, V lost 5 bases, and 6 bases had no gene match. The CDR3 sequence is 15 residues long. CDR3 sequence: CASSLGDRGYEKLFF. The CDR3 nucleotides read TGTGCCAGTAGTCTGGGGGACAGGGGATATGAAAAACTGTTTTTT.

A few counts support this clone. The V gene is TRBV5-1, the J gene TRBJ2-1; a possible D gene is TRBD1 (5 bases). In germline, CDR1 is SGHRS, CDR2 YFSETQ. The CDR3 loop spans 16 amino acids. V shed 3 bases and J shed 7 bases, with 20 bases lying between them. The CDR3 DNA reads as TGCGCCAGCAGCTCACAGGACCCTAACACCCCGAATGAGCAGTTCTTC. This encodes CASSSQDPNTPNEQFF. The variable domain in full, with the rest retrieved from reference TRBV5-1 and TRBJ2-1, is KAGVTQTPRYLIKTRGQQVTLSCSPISGHRSVSWYQQTPGQGLQFLFEYFSETQRNKGNFPGRFSGRQFSNSRSEMNVSTLELGDSALYLCASSSQDPNTPNEQFFGPGTRLTVL.

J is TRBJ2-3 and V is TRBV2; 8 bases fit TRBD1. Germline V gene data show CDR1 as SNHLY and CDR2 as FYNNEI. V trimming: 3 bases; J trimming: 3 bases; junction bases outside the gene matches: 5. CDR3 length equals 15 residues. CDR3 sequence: CASSDPGQVTDTQYF. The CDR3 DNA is TGTGCCAGCAGTGACCCGGGACAGGTAACAGATACGCAGTATTTT.

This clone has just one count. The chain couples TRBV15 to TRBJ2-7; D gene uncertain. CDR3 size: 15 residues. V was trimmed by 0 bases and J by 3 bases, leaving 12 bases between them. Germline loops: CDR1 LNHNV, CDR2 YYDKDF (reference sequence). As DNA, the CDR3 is TGTGCCACCAGCAGAGATCTTTTTGGCAGCTACGAGCAGTACTTC. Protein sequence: CATSRDLFGSYEQYF.

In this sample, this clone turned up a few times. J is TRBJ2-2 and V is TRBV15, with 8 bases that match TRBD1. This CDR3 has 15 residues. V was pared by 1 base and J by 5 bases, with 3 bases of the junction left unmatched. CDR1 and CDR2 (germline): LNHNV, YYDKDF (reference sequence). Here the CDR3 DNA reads TGTGCCACCAGCAGAGTCGGGACAGGTACCGGGGAGCTGTTTTTT. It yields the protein CATSRVGTGTGELFF.

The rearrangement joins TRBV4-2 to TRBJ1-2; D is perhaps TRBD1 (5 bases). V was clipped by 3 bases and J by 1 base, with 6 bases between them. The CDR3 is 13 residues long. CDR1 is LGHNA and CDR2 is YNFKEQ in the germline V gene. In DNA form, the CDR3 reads TGTGCCAGCAGCCAGGGGGGTAACTATGGCTACACCTTC. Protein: CASSQGGNYGYTF.

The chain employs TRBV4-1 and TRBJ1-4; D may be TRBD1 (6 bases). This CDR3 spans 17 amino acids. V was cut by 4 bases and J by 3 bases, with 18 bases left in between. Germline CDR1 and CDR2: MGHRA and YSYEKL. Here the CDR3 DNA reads TGCGCCAGCAGCCGAGGGGTGGCGGACAGCTCTAATGAAAAACTGTTTTTT. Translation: CASSRGVADSSNEKLFF.

This CDR3 is CATSDPMDRGLEGYTF. In DNA, the CDR3 is TGTGCCACCAGTGATCCGATGGACAGGGGGCTGGAGGGCTACACCTTC. The chain links TRBV24-1 to TRBJ1-2, with TRBD1 identical over 11 bases. The V segment lost 3 bases and the J segment 8 bases; nucleotides outside the gene matches: 10. This CDR3 is built from 16 residues. CDR1 is KGHDR, CDR2 SFDVKD, per germline.

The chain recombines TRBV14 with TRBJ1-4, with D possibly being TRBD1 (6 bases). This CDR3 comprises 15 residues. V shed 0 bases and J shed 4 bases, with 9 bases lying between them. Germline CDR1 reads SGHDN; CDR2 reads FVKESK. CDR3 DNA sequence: TGTGCCAGCAGCCAAGAGAGGGGGATTAATGAAAAACTGTTTTTT. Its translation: CASSQERGINEKLFF.

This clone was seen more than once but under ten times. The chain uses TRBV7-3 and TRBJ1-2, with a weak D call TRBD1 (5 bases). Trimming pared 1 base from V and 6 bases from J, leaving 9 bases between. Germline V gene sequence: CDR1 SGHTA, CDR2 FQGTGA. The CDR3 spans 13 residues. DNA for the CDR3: TGTGCCAGCAGCTTAAGAGCAGGGAATGGCTACACCTTC. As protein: CASSLRAGNGYTF. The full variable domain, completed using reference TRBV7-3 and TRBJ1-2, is GAGVSQTPSNKVTEKGKYVELRCDPISGHTALYWYRQSLGQGPEFLIYFQGTGAADDSGLPNDRFFAVRPEGSVSTLKIQRTERGDSAVYLCASSLRAGNGYTFGSGTRLTVV.

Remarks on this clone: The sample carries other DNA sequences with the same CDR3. CDR3 region: CASSPGTGSYEQYF. Here the CDR3 DNA reads TGCGCCAGCAGCCCAGGGACAGGGTCCTACGAGCAGTACTTC. The chain uses TRBV5-1 and TRBJ2-7, with 9 bases aligning to TRBD1. Trimming cost V 4 bases and J 1 base; bases outside gene matches: 3. The germline CDR1 and CDR2 sequences are SGHRS and YFSETQ. The length of the CDR3 is 14 residues.